This T cell receptor (beta chain) was documented in a study of shared clonotypes between healthy human individuals. Libraries were prepared by immunoSEQ multiplex PCR; TCRdb keeps only in-frame clonotypes and omits some of them. This table holds some 1,600,000 clones, approximately 98% found once. CDR3 length: 14 residues. This clone was detected once. The V call is TRBV21-1, the J call TRBJ1-5. TRBV21-1 is a documented pseudogene. This TCR was recovered from a man aged 30-40 years in good health. Sequencing was carried out using naive CD4+ T cells sorted from blood. The subset here: CD45RA+ positively selected. The CDR3 reads CASSKDISNQPQHF. CDR3 coding DNA: TGTGCCAGCAGCAAAGATATTAGCAATCAGCCCCAGCATTTT.